A single sample is the source of the 32 T cell receptor beta chains below, sequenced in a study of blood T cell repertoires in COVID-19. The repertoire was sequenced with immunoSEQ multiplex PCR; TCRdb's copy has only in-frame clones and lacks some. The sample yields tens of thousands of clones, approximately 91% seen once. The sample comprised peripheral blood. The receptors were gathered from a woman aged 45-59 years with active or convalescent COVID-19.

J is TRBJ1-2 and V is TRBV2, with D hard to call. Looked up from germline, CDR1 is SNHLY and CDR2 is FYNNEI. The CDR3 is 13 residues long. The V end was cut by 6 bases, the J end by 7 bases, with 15 bases between. The CDR3 DNA follows: TGTGCCAGCAGGGCCTTGAGCGGGCTTGGCTACACCTTC. This encodes CASRALSGLGYTF.

As to this clone: Germline is not matched at one junction end, which may reflect a read error. The V gene is TRBV11-2, the J gene TRBJ1-5; D not resolved. This CDR3 is 13 amino acids long. Germline V CDR1 and CDR2: SGHAT, FQNNGV. The CDR3 loop reads CASSLASDQPQHF. Written as DNA, the CDR3 is TGTGCCAGCAGCTTAGCTAGCGATCAGCCCCAGCATTTT.

V is TRBV14 and J is TRBJ1-2; 7 bases match TRBD1. The V gene end was trimmed by 6 bases and the J gene end by 4 bases; junction bases not matched to a gene: 5. Germline CDR1 reads SGHDN; CDR2 reads FVKESK. The CDR3 is 13 amino acids. The CDR3 nucleotides read TGTGCCAGCAGTAACACAGGGGTCTATGGCTACACCTTC. As protein: CASSNTGVYGYTF.

This clone was picked up one time. J is TRBJ2-1 and V is TRBV2; 9 positions match TRBD2. This CDR3 is built from 15 residues. Germline CDR1 is SNHLY and CDR2 is FYNNEI. The V gene end was trimmed by 4 bases and the J gene end by 7 bases; junction bases not matched to a gene: 8. The chain's CDR3 is CASSAAGGPTNEQFF. CDR3 in DNA: TGTGCCAGCAGTGCCGCGGGAGGGCCTACGAATGAGCAGTTCTTC.

The rearrangement joins TRBV11-3 to TRBJ1-5, with no clear D. Germline CDR1 reads SGHNT; CDR2 reads YENEEA. There are 16 residues in the CDR3. Trimming cost V 0 bases and J 3 bases, with 12 bases left between them. DNA of the CDR3: TGTGCCAGCAGCTTAGAGGAGCGTATCCCCAATCAGCCCCAGCATTTT. It translates to CASSLEERIPNQPQHF.

The rearrangement links TRBV5-5 to TRBJ1-1, with TRBD1 matching over 9 bases. Per the germline V gene, CDR1 is SGHKS and CDR2 is YYEKEE (reference sequence). V shed 0 bases and J 0 bases; nucleotides not matched to a gene: 12. The CDR3 is 19 amino acids. The CDR3 DNA is TGTGCCAGCAGCTTGGATTTGGGAAGTTGGGACAGGGTGAACACTGAAGCTTTCTTT. Its translation: CASSLDLGSWDRVNTEAFF.

In regard to this clone: Its ends do not fully match the called genes, so a read error is possible. The chain joins TRBV7-9 to TRBJ2-7; D unclear. The CDR3 runs to 12 residues. Germline loops: CDR1 SEHNR, CDR2 FQNEAQ (reference sequence). The CDR3 nucleotides are TGTGCCAGTAGCTTCAGGCCCAACGAGCAGTACTTC. This gives the protein CASSFRPNEQYF. Full variable domain (rest looked up from reference TRBV7-9 and TRBJ2-7): DTGVSQNPRHKITKRGQNVTFRCDPISEHNRLYWYRQTLGQGPEFLTYFQNEAQLEKSRLLSDRFSAERPKGSFSTLEIQRTEQGDSAMYLCASSFRPNEQYFGPGTRLTVT.

The V and J genes are TRBV19 and TRBJ2-7; 7 bases line up with TRBD2. CDR1 and CDR2 from the germline V gene are LNHDA and SQIVND (reference sequence). The V segment lost 6 bases and the J segment 0 bases; nucleotides outside the gene matches: 8. The CDR3 is 15 amino acids. The CDR3, as DNA: TGTGCCAGTAGCTATCTAGCGGCCCACTCCTACGAGCAGTACTTC. Its translation: CASSYLAAHSYEQYF. Full variable domain (rest looked up from reference TRBV19 and TRBJ2-7): DGGITQSPKYLFRKEGQNVTLSCEQNLNHDAMYWYRQDPGQGLRLIYYSQIVNDFQKGDIAEGYSVSREKKESFPLTVTSAQKNPTAFYLCASSYLAAHSYEQYFGPGTRLTVT.

The gene calls are TRBV27 and TRBJ2-2; 11 bases map to TRBD2. Trimming took 0 bases from V and 6 from J; bases not matched to a gene: 3. The CDR3 loop spans 16 amino acids. The germline V gene has CDR1 MNHEY and CDR2 SMNVEV (reference sequence). CDR3 DNA: TGTGCCAGCAGTTTATCACTAGCGGGAGTCGCCGGGGAGCTGTTTTTT. Translating it yields CASSLSLAGVAGELFF.

This clone appeared once. This chain joins TRBV11-2 and TRBJ2-3, with 12 nucleotides matching TRBD2. V was pared by 4 bases and J by 5 bases, with 4 bases of the junction left unmatched. CDR3 length: 15 residues. Germline V gives CDR1 SGHAT, CDR2 FQNNGV. The CDR3: CASSSSGRALDTQYF. The CDR3 coding sequence is TGTGCCAGCAGCTCTAGCGGGAGGGCCTTAGATACGCAGTATTTT.

The chain is built from TRBV7-3 and TRBJ2-3, with a possible D match to TRBD1 (7 bases). The V end was cut by 8 bases, the J end by 2 bases, with 17 bases between. The germline gives CDR1 SGHTA, CDR2 FQGTGA. CDR3 length equals 15 residues. CDR3 protein: CASSNGGQPTDTQYF. The CDR3 nucleotides read TGTGCCAGCTCTAACGGGGGACAGCCCACAGATACGCAGTATTTT.

This clone was counted a single time. The V call is TRBV5-1, the J call TRBJ1-2; D gene unclear. This CDR3 comprises 15 residues. The V gene's germline CDR1 is SGHRS and CDR2 YFSETQ. V was cut by 0 bases and J by 4 bases, with 13 bases left in between. CDR3 sequence (DNA): TGCGCCAGCAGCTTGGCCGGGGTTGCCCCCTATGGCTACACCTTC. Translation gives CASSLAGVAPYGYTF.

J is TRBJ2-6 and V is TRBV5-4; D gene ambiguous. This CDR3 contains 18 residues. Germline CDR1 and CDR2: SGHNT and YYREEE (reference sequence). Trimming took 2 bases from V and 1 from J, leaving 16 bases between them. The CDR3 DNA sequence: TGTGCCAGCAGCTTTTATCCGTCCCCCCCTTCTGGGGCCAACGTCCTGACTTTC. Translation: CASSFYPSPPSGANVLTF.

The CDR3 is CASSRTNGPQYF. CDR3 coding DNA: TGTGCCAGCAGTCGTACAAATGGGCCCCAGTACTTC. The chain joins TRBV27 to TRBJ2-5; D gene unclear. Germline-derived CDR1 and CDR2 are MNHEY and SMNVEV (reference sequence). The CDR3 is 12 residues long. Between the trimmed V and J ends, which lost 5 bases and 9 bases, there was a span of 13 bases.

This rearrangement joins TRBV5-6 to TRBJ2-2; D is uncertain. Looked up from germline, CDR1 is SGHDT and CDR2 is YYEEEE. The V end was cut by 0 bases, the J end by 4 bases, with 7 bases between. CDR3 length: 14 amino acids. The CDR3 protein is CASSLDAGTGELFF. Written as DNA, the CDR3 is TGTGCCAGCAGCTTGGACGCCGGCACCGGGGAGCTGTTTTTT.

The chain has TRBV20-1 and TRBJ2-7; 13 bases line up with TRBD2. This CDR3 is 18 amino acids long. The junction had 14 bases not matched to a gene; V was cut back by 3 bases and J by 3 bases. Germline CDR1 DFQATT, CDR2 SNEGSKA (reference sequence). CDR3 sequence: CSASPPGLAGKGDYEQYF. DNA of the CDR3: TGCAGTGCTAGTCCGCCGGGACTAGCGGGAAAGGGGGACTACGAGCAGTACTTC.

The chain uses TRBV28 and TRBJ2-2, with D maybe TRBD1 (6 bases). Trimming removed 7 bases at V and 5 bases at J, with 11 bases between. The CDR3 has 13 residues. Germline V gene lookup returns CDR1 MDHEN and CDR2 SYDVKM. The CDR3 nucleotides are TGTGCCAGCACAGGGGTGAATACCGGGGAGCTGTTTTTT. This codes for CASTGVNTGELFF.

This clone was observed once. This sequence joins TRBV11-3 and TRBJ2-3; TRBD2 matches at 7 bases. Trimming at V came to 1 base and at J to 5 bases, leaving 6 bases not matched to a gene. CDR3 length equals 15 residues. CDR1 SGHNT and CDR2 YENEEA come from the germline V gene. The CDR3 protein is CASSLGGSLRDTQYF. The CDR3 DNA is TGTGCCAGCAGCTTAGGCGGGAGCCTCCGAGATACGCAGTATTTT.

This rearrangement joins TRBV9 to TRBJ2-7, with TRBD2 matching over 9 bases. The V and J ends lost 4 bases and 3 bases, in that order; junction bases with no gene match: 5. Germline V gene data show CDR1 as SGDLS and CDR2 as YYNGEE. The CDR3 sequence is 14 residues long. CDR3 region: CASSSGTSLYEQYF. The DNA for the CDR3 is TGTGCCAGCAGCTCCGGGACTAGCCTCTACGAGCAGTACTTC.

The chain employs TRBV29-1 and TRBJ2-4; TRBD2 is a possible D gene (6 bases). Germline V gives CDR1 SQVTM, CDR2 ANQGSEA. This CDR3 is built from 11 residues. V lost 4 bases and J 8 bases, leaving 9 bases between the germline ends. The chain's CDR3 is CSVVWGDIQYF. In DNA, the CDR3 is TGCAGCGTTGTGTGGGGGGACATTCAGTACTTC.

This chain joins TRBV18 and TRBJ2-1; 7 bases map to TRBD1. The germline CDR1 and CDR2 sequences are KGHSH and LQKENI. Trimming cost V 6 bases and J 6 bases; bases outside gene matches: 8. The CDR3 covers 14 residues. The CDR3 protein is CASSLSGGGNEQFF. In nucleotides, the CDR3 is TGTGCCAGCTCCCTATCAGGGGGTGGCAATGAGCAGTTCTTC.

This clone was recorded a few times. The V gene is TRBV30, the J gene TRBJ2-3; 8 bases are shared with TRBD2. J was trimmed by 7 bases and V by 1 base; bases with no gene match: 7. The CDR3 covers 14 residues. CDR1 is GTSNPN, CDR2 SVGIG, per germline (reference sequence). The CDR3 protein is CAWSEGLGGNTQYF. The CDR3 nucleotides read TGTGCCTGGAGTGAGGGACTAGGGGGTAATACGCAGTATTTT.

The count of this clone is one. J is TRBJ2-5 and V is TRBV10-1, with 8 bases identical to TRBD1. The CDR3 length is 17 residues. The germline gives CDR1 WNHNN, CDR2 SYGVQD (reference sequence). Trimming took 10 bases from V and 4 from J; bases not matched to a gene: 20. The CDR3 here is CATTNPADRAGRETQYF. DNA of the CDR3: TGCGCCACCACCAATCCGGCGGACAGGGCGGGCAGAGAGACCCAGTACTTC.

V and J are TRBV18 and TRBJ1-2; 8 bases line up with TRBD1. Trimming at V came to 8 bases and at J to 3 bases, leaving 8 bases not matched to a gene. Germline V gives CDR1 KGHSH, CDR2 LQKENI. The CDR3 has 14 amino acids. In DNA, the CDR3 is TGTGCCAGCAAACCGGGACAGGAGGACTATGGCTACACCTTC. Encoded protein: CASKPGQEDYGYTF.

V and J are TRBV19 and TRBJ2-3, with 8 nucleotides matching TRBD1. Germline CDR1 reads LNHDA; CDR2 reads SQIVND (reference sequence). The ends lost 5 bases at V and 8 bases at J; junction bases unmatched: 12. The CDR3 has 15 amino acids. For the CDR3, the DNA is TGTGCCAGTAGTCCCGGACAGGGATCCGGAGGTACGCAGTATTTT. It encodes CASSPGQGSGGTQYF. The complete variable domain, with remaining parts taken from reference TRBV19 and TRBJ2-3, reads DGGITQSPKYLFRKEGQNVTLSCEQNLNHDAMYWYRQDPGQGLRLIYYSQIVNDFQKGDIAEGYSVSREKKESFPLTVTSAQKNPTAFYLCASSPGQGSGGTQYFGPGTRLTVL.

The rearrangement links TRBV30 to TRBJ1-2, with a weak D call TRBD1 (5 bases). V was shortened by 6 bases and J by 1 base, with 12 bases between the two germline ends. The CDR3 totals 13 residues. Germline loops: CDR1 GTSNPN, CDR2 SVGIG (reference sequence). Here the CDR3 reads CACREGDNYGYTF. CDR3 sequence (DNA): TGTGCCTGCAGGGAAGGCGATAACTATGGCTACACCTTC.

In its sample, this clone was seen a few times. The V and J genes are TRBV7-6 and TRBJ2-3; TRBD2 matches 10 bases. CDR3 length: 17 amino acids. The V and J ends lost 3 bases and 2 bases, in that order; junction bases with no gene match: 8. Germline loops: CDR1 SGHVS, CDR2 FNYEAQ. The CDR3 region is CASSFGLAGDNTDTQYF. The CDR3 nucleotides are TGTGCCAGCAGCTTCGGGCTAGCGGGAGACAACACAGATACGCAGTATTTT. Together with reference TRBV7-6 and TRBJ2-3, the CDR3 gives the full variable domain: GAGVSQSPRYKVTKRGQDVALRCDPISGHVSLYWYRQALGQGPEFLTYFNYEAQQDKSGLPNDRFSAERPEGSISTLTIQRTEQRDSAMYRCASSFGLAGDNTDTQYFGPGTRLTVL.

This chain links TRBV6-5 with TRBJ1-2, with 7 bases aligning to TRBD1. The CDR3 is made up of 15 amino acids. CDR1 MNHEY and CDR2 SVGAGI come from the germline V gene. V gave up 2 bases and J gave up 2 bases; unmatched junction bases: 5. The CDR3 loop is CASSYETGRNYGYTF. The CDR3 coding sequence is TGTGCCAGCAGTTACGAGACAGGGAGGAACTATGGCTACACCTTC.

CDR3 protein: CASSLPNIAGIYNEQFF. The CDR3 coding sequence is TGTGCCAGCAGCTTGCCCAATATTGCGGGAATCTACAATGAGCAGTTCTTC. This rearrangement joins TRBV5-8 to TRBJ2-1; tentative D call: TRBD2 (6 bases). This CDR3 region has 17 residues. Looked up from germline, CDR1 is SGHTS and CDR2 is YDEGEE. V dropped 1 base and J dropped 3 bases, with 17 bases sitting between them.

The rearrangement links TRBV10-2 to TRBJ2-7; TRBD1 agrees at 9 bases. Trimming at V came to 2 bases and at J to 5 bases, leaving 7 bases not matched to a gene. Germline-derived CDR1 and CDR2 are WSHSY and SAAADI. The CDR3 totals 15 residues. The CDR3 region has the DNA TGCGCCAGCAGTGAGCTGGACAGGGGTCGGGACGAGCAGTACTTC. It codes for CASSELDRGRDEQYF.

This clone counts as large. The V and J genes are TRBV4-2 and TRBJ2-1; D perhaps matches TRBD2 (6 bases). V shed 1 base and J shed 1 base, with 11 bases lying between them. This CDR3 has 16 residues. Germline V gene lookup returns CDR1 LGHNA and CDR2 YNFKEQ. In DNA form, the CDR3 reads TGTGCCAGCAGCCAAGCAGGGCGGGAATCCTACAATGAGCAGTTCTTC. This gives the protein CASSQAGRESYNEQFF.

J is TRBJ2-2 and V is TRBV10-3; 9 bases map to TRBD2. The germline V gene has CDR1 ENHRY and CDR2 SYGVKD. CDR3 length: 11 residues. V was pared by 11 bases and J by 7 bases, with 2 bases of the junction left unmatched. The CDR3 is CAGGGDGELFF. CDR3 nucleotides: TGTGCCGGCGGGGGGGACGGGGAGCTGTTTTTT.